These T cell receptor beta chains were read from a single sample in a study of response to subunit inactivated influenza vaccine. TCRdb itself ran the RT-PCR reads through MiXCR, one entry per CDR3 protein. The table includes roughly 500,000 distinct CDR3 sequences, 25% detected once. Sequences were derived from CD4+ T cells sorted from PBMCs, sampled 5 days after vaccination. The origin of the receptors is a middle-aged man who received an inactivated influenza vaccine. Both conserved end residues are part of each CDR3. Fields, in order: J gene, clone size, V gene, D gene, CDR3 DNA, CDR3 protein. The D gene is left open where the match is weak. A row's size may be missing; if present it is once, few, many or a size class.

j_gene: TRBJ2-2; abundance: once; v_gene: TRBV20-1; d_gene: TRBD2; CDR3nt: TGCAGTGCTAGAGAGGCTAGCGGGATCGCGAACACCGGGGAGCTGTTTTTT; CDR3aa: CSAREASGIANTGELFF
j_gene: TRBJ2-1; abundance: few; v_gene: TRBV7-2; d_gene: .; CDR3nt: TGTGCCAGCAGCAAAGTGGGGCAGGGTTTGGATGAGCAGTTCTTC; CDR3aa: CASSKVGQGLDEQFF
j_gene: TRBJ1-5; abundance: .; v_gene: TRBV27; d_gene: .; CDR3nt: TGTGCCAGCCCAAAGACAGACGATAGCAATCAGCCCCAGCATTTT; CDR3aa: CASPKTDDSNQPQHF
j_gene: TRBJ2-3; abundance: .; v_gene: TRBV3-1; d_gene: TRBD2; CDR3nt: TGTGCCAGCAGCCCTATGATGGGGGGCGACGGGGCGGGGGGTTTTGGAGATACGCAGTATTTT; CDR3aa: CASSPMMGGDGAGGFGDTQYF
j_gene: TRBJ1-1; abundance: .; v_gene: TRBV6-1; d_gene: .; CDR3nt: TGTGCCAGCAGGAAAGACAGGCTGAACACTGAAGCTTTCTTT; CDR3aa: CASRKDRLNTEAFF
j_gene: TRBJ2-3; abundance: .; v_gene: TRBV5-1; d_gene: .; CDR3nt: TGCGCCAGCAGCCTAGCCTCGGGGAACACAGATACGCAGTATTTT; CDR3aa: CASSLASGNTDTQYF
j_gene: TRBJ2-5; abundance: few; v_gene: TRBV6-2/TRBV6-3; d_gene: .; CDR3nt: TGTGCCAGCAGTTACAGGAGCGGCCAAGAGACCCAGTACTTC; CDR3aa: CASSYRSGQETQYF
j_gene: TRBJ2-6; abundance: .; v_gene: TRBV18; d_gene: .; CDR3nt: TGTGCCAGCTCACCAGGAACTGGGTCTGGGGCCAACGTCCTGACTTTC; CDR3aa: CASSPGTGSGANVLTF
j_gene: TRBJ2-5; abundance: once; v_gene: TRBV10-2; d_gene: TRBD1; CDR3nt: TGCGCCAGCAGTGGTGACAGGGTTGGGACCCAGTACTTC; CDR3aa: CASSGDRVGTQYF
j_gene: TRBJ2-1; abundance: .; v_gene: TRBV11-2; d_gene: TRBD2; CDR3nt: TGTGCCAGCAGCTTGACTAGCGGGGCTGACCCCTACAATGAGCAGTTCTTC; CDR3aa: CASSLTSGADPYNEQFF
j_gene: TRBJ1-1; abundance: .; v_gene: TRBV3-1; d_gene: .; CDR3nt: TGTGCCAGCAGCCAAGTACCGAACACTGAAGCTTTCTTT; CDR3aa: CASSQVPNTEAFF
j_gene: TRBJ1-1; abundance: few; v_gene: TRBV7-9; d_gene: .; CDR3nt: TGTGCCAGCAGCTACGAACAGGGTTATAACACTGAAGCTTTCTTT; CDR3aa: CASSYEQGYNTEAFF
j_gene: TRBJ2-7; abundance: .; v_gene: TRBV6-1; d_gene: .; CDR3nt: TGTGCCAGCACGGGGGCCACACTCTACCAGCAGTACTTC; CDR3aa: CASTGATLYQQYF